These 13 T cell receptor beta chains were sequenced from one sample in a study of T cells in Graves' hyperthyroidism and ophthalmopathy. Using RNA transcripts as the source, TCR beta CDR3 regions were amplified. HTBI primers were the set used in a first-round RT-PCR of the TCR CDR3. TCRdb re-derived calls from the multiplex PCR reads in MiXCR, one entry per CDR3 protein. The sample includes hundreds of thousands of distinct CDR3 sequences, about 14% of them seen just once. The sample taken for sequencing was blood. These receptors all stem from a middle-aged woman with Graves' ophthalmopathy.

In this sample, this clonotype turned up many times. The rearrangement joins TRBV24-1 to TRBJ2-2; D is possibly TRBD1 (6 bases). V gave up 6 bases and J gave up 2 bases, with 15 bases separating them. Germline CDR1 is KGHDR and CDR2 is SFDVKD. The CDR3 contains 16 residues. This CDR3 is CATSTAQQGNTGELFF. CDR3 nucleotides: TGTGCCACCAGTACAGCCCAACAGGGTAACACCGGGGAGCTGTTTTTT.

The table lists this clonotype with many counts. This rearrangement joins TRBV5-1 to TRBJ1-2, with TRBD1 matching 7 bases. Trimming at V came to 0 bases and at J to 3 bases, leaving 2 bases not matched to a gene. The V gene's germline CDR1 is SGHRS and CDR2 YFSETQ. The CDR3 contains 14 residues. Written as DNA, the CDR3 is TGCGCCAGCAGCTTGGGGGACAGCTACTATGGCTACACCTTC. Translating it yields CASSLGDSYYGYTF.

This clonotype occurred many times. The CDR3 DNA is TGTGCCAGCAGCTTTATCCGGACAGCAGAAATCCAAGAGACCCAGTACTTC. Its translation: CASSFIRTAEIQETQYF. V usage is TRBV11-1 and J usage is TRBJ2-5; weak D call: TRBD1 (6 bases). The germline gives CDR1 SGHAT, CDR2 FQDESV (reference sequence). CDR3 length equals 17 residues. V gave up 3 bases and J gave up 1 base, with 18 bases separating them.

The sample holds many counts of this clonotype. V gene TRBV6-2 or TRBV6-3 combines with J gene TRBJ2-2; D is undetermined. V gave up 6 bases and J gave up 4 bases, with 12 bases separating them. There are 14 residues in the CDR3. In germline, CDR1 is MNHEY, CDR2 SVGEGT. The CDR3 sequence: CASSPDFRTGELFF. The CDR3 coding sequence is TGTGCCAGCAGCCCTGACTTTCGCACCGGGGAGCTGTTTTTT.

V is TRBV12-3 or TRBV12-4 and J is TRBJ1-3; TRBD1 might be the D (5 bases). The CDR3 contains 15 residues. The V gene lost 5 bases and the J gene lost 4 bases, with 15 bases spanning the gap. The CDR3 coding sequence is TGTGCCAGCAGTCCCCCTGGGGGACTGGGAAACACCATATATTTT. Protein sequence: CASSPPGGLGNTIYF.

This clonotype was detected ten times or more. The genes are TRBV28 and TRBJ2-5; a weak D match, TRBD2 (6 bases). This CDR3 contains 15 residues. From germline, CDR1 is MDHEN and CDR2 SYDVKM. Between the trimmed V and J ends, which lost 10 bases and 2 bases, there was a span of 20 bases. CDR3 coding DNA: TGTGCCACCCAGGGACTTTCAGCCACACAAGAGACCCAGTACTTC. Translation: CATQGLSATQETQYF.

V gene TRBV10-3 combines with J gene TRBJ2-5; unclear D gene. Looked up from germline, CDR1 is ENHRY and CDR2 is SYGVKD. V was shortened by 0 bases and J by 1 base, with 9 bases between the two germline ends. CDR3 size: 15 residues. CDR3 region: CAISESWQLQETQYF. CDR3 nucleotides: TGTGCCATCAGTGAGTCGTGGCAGCTCCAAGAGACCCAGTACTTC.

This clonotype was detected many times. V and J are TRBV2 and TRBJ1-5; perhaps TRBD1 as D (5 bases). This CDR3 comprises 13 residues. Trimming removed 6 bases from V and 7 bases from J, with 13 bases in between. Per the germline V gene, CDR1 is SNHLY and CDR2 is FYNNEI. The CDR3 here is CASRGDLEQPQHF. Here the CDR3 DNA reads TGTGCCAGCAGGGGGGACCTCGAGCAGCCCCAGCATTTT.

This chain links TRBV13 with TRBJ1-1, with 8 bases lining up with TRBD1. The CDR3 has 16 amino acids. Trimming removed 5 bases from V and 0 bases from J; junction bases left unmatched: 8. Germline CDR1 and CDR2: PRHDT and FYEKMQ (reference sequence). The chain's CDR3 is CASSPGQGDLNTEAFF. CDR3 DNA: TGTGCCAGCAGCCCCGGACAGGGAGACTTGAACACTGAAGCTTTCTTT.

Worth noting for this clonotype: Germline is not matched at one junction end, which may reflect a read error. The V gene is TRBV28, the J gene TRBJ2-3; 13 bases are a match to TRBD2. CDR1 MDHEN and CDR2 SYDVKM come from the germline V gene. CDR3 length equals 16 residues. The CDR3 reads CVSSSGGLAGVGTQYF. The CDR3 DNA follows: TGTGTCAGCAGCTCCGGTGGACTAGCGGGAGTGGGTACGCAGTATTTT.

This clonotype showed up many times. The CDR3 nucleotides are TGTGCCAGCAGCCCGCGGGACACCCCCTACGAGCAGTACTTC. This encodes CASSPRDTPYEQYF. V usage is TRBV5-4 and J usage is TRBJ2-7, with D perhaps matching TRBD1 or TRBD2 (6 bases each). The CDR3 has 14 amino acids. Germline CDR1 reads SGHNT; CDR2 reads YYREEE (reference sequence). Trimming cost V 4 bases and J 2 bases, with 13 bases left between them.

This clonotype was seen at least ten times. The CDR3 nucleotides are TGCAGTGCTAGAGATATCGGGGACAGGGTTGTCGACGAGCAGTACTTC. Translated, it gives CSARDIGDRVVDEQYF. This rearrangement joins TRBV20-1 to TRBJ2-7, with TRBD1 identical over 9 bases. Germline V gene lookup returns CDR1 DFQATT and CDR2 SNEGSKA (reference sequence). CDR3 size: 16 residues. V was pared by 0 bases and J by 5 bases, with 11 bases of the junction left unmatched.

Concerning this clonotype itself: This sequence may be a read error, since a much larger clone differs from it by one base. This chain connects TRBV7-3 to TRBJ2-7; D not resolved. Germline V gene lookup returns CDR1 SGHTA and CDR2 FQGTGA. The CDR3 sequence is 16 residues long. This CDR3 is CASSLSPSSSSHEQYF. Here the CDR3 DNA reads TGTGCCAGCAGCTTAAGCCCTAGTTCCAGCTCCCACGAGCAGTACTTC.